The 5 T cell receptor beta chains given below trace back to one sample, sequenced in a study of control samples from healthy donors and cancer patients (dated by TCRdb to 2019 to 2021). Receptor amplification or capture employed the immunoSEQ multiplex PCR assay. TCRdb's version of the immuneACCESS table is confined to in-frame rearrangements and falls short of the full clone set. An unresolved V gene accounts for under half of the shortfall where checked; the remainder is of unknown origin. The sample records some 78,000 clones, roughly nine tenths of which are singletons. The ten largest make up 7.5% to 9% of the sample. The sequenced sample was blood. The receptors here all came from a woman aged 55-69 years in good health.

The CDR3 region has the DNA TGTGCCAGCAGCTTAATGGGGGCGAACACCGGGGAGCTGTTTTTT. Its protein product is CASSLMGANTGELFF. The chain employs TRBV3-1 (or the pseudogene TRBV3-2) and TRBJ2-2; D possibly matches TRBD1 or TRBD2 (5 bases each). This CDR3 spans 15 amino acids. Per the germline V gene, CDR1 is LGHDT and CDR2 is YNNKEL (reference sequence). Trimming shortened V by 5 bases and J by 0 bases, and 10 bases separated the two germline ends.

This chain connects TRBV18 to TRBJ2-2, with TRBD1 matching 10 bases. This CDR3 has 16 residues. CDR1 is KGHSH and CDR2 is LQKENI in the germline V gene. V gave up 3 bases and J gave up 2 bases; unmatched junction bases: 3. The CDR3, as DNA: TGTGCCAGCTCACCCCGGGACAGGGGAAACACCGGGGAGCTGTTTTTT. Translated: CASSPRDRGNTGELFF. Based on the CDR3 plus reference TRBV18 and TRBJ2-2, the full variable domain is NAGVMQNPRHLVRRRGQEARLRCSPMKGHSHVYWYRQLPEEGLKFMVYLQKENIIDESGMPKERFSAEFPKEGPSILRIQQVVRGDSAAYFCASSPRDRGNTGELFFGEGSRLTVL.

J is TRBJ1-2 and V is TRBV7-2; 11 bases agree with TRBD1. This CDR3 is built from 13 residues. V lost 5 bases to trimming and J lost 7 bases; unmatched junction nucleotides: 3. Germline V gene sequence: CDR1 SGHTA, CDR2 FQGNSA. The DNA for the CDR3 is TGTGCCAGCAGCCGGACAGGGGGCAGTGGCTACACCTTC. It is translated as CASSRTGGSGYTF.

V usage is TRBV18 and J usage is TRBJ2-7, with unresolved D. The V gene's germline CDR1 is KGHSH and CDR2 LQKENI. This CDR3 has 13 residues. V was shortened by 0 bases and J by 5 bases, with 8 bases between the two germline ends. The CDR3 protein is CASSPPARHEQYF. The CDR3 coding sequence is TGTGCCAGCTCACCACCGGCAAGGCACGAGCAGTACTTC.

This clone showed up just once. CDR3: CASLSSLGTEAFF. The CDR3 DNA sequence: TGTGCCAGTCTCAGTTCTCTTGGCACTGAAGCTTTCTTT. The chain uses TRBV19 and TRBJ1-1; D gene unclear. The germline V gene has CDR1 LNHDA and CDR2 SQIVND (reference sequence). This CDR3 has 13 residues. V dropped 8 bases and J dropped 4 bases, with 14 bases sitting between them.